The rows below give T cell receptor beta chains drawn from one sample of a study of T-cell memory formation after mild COVID-19. A single record per CDR3 protein comes from TCRdb applying MiXCR to the 5' RACE reads. Of about 250,000 distinct CDR3 sequences listed, roughly 15% were seen once; the top ten hold around 2.2%. Sequenced sample: PBMCs or a T cell subset sorted from them (not recorded which). The source is an adult woman who had mild COVID-19 (a few samples of this study predate the infection). Cell type and time point are not known. The CDR3 runs from the conserved cysteine through the conserved F or W. The D gene is left open where the match is weak. Size values are once, few and many counts, or a class for expanded clones, and some rows have none.

v_call	clone_size	d_call	j_call	cdr3_aa	cdr3_nt
TRBV12-3/TRBV12-4	-	-	TRBJ1-2	CASSLGGGGYTF	TGTGCCAGCAGTTTAGGGGGCGGCGGCTACACCTTC
TRBV6-5	few	-	TRBJ1-1	CASSSPLAGNTEAFF	TGTGCCAGCAGTTCACCCTTGGCTGGGAACACTGAAGCTTTCTTT
TRBV6-1	few	-	TRBJ1-1	CASKPPGTEAFF	TGTGCCAGCAAACCTCCGGGGACTGAAGCTTTCTTT
TRBV24-1	few	TRBD1	TRBJ2-7	CATSDSGQREQYF	TGTGCCACCAGTGATTCGGGACAGCGGGAGCAGTACTTC
TRBV7-2	few	-	TRBJ1-2	CASSLEHSSYGYTF	TGTGCCAGCAGCTTAGAGCACAGTTCGTATGGCTACACCTTC
TRBV25-1	-	-	TRBJ2-7	CASSESGREYEQYF	TGTGCCAGCAGTGAATCAGGCAGGGAGTACGAGCAGTACTTC
TRBV30	-	-	TRBJ2-7	CAWSIGLLTYEQYF	TGTGCCTGGAGTATTGGGCTCCTAACCTACGAGCAGTACTTC
TRBV7-9	few	-	TRBJ2-5	CASSALAVQETQYF	TGTGCCAGCAGCGCGCTGGCTGTCCAAGAGACCCAGTACTTC
TRBV12-3/TRBV12-4	few	-	TRBJ1-2	CASSFTHRVDGYTF	TGTGCCAGCAGTTTTACTCACAGGGTTGACGGCTACACCTTC
TRBV6-6	-	-	TRBJ1-1	CASSANGQRGLNTEAFF	TGTGCCAGCAGTGCCAACGGACAGCGGGGACTGAACACTGAAGCTTTCTTT
TRBV5-6	-	-	TRBJ1-2	CASSFGHQGGYTF	TGTGCCAGCAGCTTCGGACACCAAGGGGGCTACACCTTC
TRBV7-2	-	TRBD2	TRBJ2-7	CASTQSGTSGGEQYF	TGTGCCAGCACCCAATCCGGGACTAGCGGGGGAGAGCAGTACTTC
TRBV12-3/TRBV12-4	-	-	TRBJ1-3	CASSWRNTIYF	TGTGCCAGCAGTTGGAGAAACACCATATATTTT
TRBV12-3/TRBV12-4	few	TRBD1	TRBJ2-1	CASTIQGSYNEQFF	TGTGCCAGCACCATACAGGGGAGCTACAATGAGCAGTTCTTC
TRBV20-1	-	-	TRBJ2-7	CSASSPPGDEQYF	TGCAGTGCTAGCAGCCCCCCAGGCGACGAGCAGTACTTC
TRBV12-3/TRBV12-4	few	-	TRBJ1-1	CASSWDNYEAFF	TGTGCCAGCAGTTGGGACAACTATGAAGCTTTCTTT
TRBV5-4	few	TRBD2	TRBJ2-7	CASSLVAGGPGEQYF	TGTGCCAGCAGCTTGGTAGCGGGAGGGCCGGGGGAGCAGTACTTC
TRBV30	-	-	TRBJ2-3	CAWIRTDTQYF	TGTGCCTGGATTCGCACAGATACGCAGTATTTT
TRBV2	few	-	TRBJ1-6	CASSEEDFWGSPLHF	TGTGCCAGCAGTGAAGAAGACTTCTGGGGTTCACCCCTCCACTTT
TRBV5-1	many	TRBD1	TRBJ2-5	CASSMGNVAGGGETQYF	TGCGCCAGCAGTATGGGCAACGTGGCAGGGGGTGGAGAGACCCAGTACTTC
TRBV2	-	-	TRBJ1-2	CASSEVRTTDYGYTF	TGTGCCAGCAGCGAGGTACGGACAACTGACTATGGCTACACCTTC
TRBV7-2	once	-	TRBJ2-5	CASSWAGSQETQYF	TGTGCCAGCAGCTGGGCAGGGTCCCAAGAGACCCAGTACTTC
TRBV29-1	-	TRBD1	TRBJ1-1	CSVAEGQSNTEAFF	TGCAGCGTCGCTGAGGGACAGTCAAACACTGAAGCTTTCTTT
TRBV5-1	many	TRBD1	TRBJ1-2	CASNTGTGGLGGYTF	TGCGCCAGCAACACCGGGACAGGGGGCCTTGGCGGCTACACCTTC
TRBV15	-	-	TRBJ1-3	CATSRDPSGNTIYF	TGTGCCACCAGCAGAGATCCGTCTGGAAACACCATATATTTT
TRBV11-2	few	-	TRBJ2-3	CASSLSGFTDTQYF	TGTGCCAGCAGCCTAAGCGGGTTCACAGATACGCAGTATTTT
TRBV6-5	-	TRBD1	TRBJ2-3	CAISRTGNGMTDTQYF	TGTGCCATCTCCCGGACAGGCAATGGTATGACAGATACGCAGTATTTT
TRBV24-1	-	-	TRBJ2-2	CATRGSYTGELFF	TGTGCCACCAGAGGCAGTTACACCGGGGAGCTGTTTTTT
TRBV6-6	-	TRBD1	TRBJ1-1	CASSYPGQRGYEAFF	TGTGCCAGCAGTTACCCGGGACAGAGGGGATATGAAGCTTTCTTT
TRBV6-2/TRBV6-3	-	-	TRBJ1-1	CASIPSGAVRNTEAFF	TGTGCCAGCATCCCCTCGGGGGCGGTAAGAAACACTGAAGCTTTCTTT
TRBV7-9	few	-	TRBJ1-1	CASSFSETVEAFF	TGTGCCAGCAGCTTCAGTGAGACGGTCGAAGCTTTCTTT
TRBV7-3	few	-	TRBJ1-1	CASSPGTFMNTEAFF	TGTGCCAGCAGCCCAGGGACATTTATGAACACTGAAGCTTTCTTT
TRBV7-9	-	TRBD2	TRBJ2-3	CASSTTSGHTDTQYF	TGTGCCAGCAGCACCACTAGCGGCCACACAGATACGCAGTATTTT
TRBV6-2/TRBV6-3	-	-	TRBJ2-7	CASSLPPRREEQYF	TGTGCCAGCAGCCTACCTCCGAGGAGGGAGGAGCAGTACTTC
TRBV24-1	many	TRBD1	TRBJ2-3	CATSDWGTGSDTQYF	TGTGCCACCAGTGATTGGGGGACAGGGTCAGATACGCAGTATTTT
TRBV15	few	-	TRBJ2-7	CATSRDGRGTYEQYF	TGTGCCACCAGCAGAGATGGGCGGGGTACCTACGAGCAGTACTTC
TRBV6-2/TRBV6-3	-	-	TRBJ2-1	CASSPSAGRNEQFF	TGTGCCAGCAGCCCTAGCGCCGGACGTAATGAGCAGTTCTTC
TRBV2	-	TRBD1	TRBJ2-1	CASSARDRLLNEQFF	TGTGCCAGCAGTGCCCGGGACAGACTACTCAATGAGCAGTTCTTC
TRBV6-1	few	-	TRBJ1-5	CASLTRRSSNQPQHF	TGTGCCAGCTTAACCCGACGGTCTAGCAATCAGCCCCAGCATTTT
TRBV6-2/TRBV6-3	few	TRBD1	TRBJ1-6	CASSYRTGSKNSPLHF	TGTGCCAGCAGTTACCGGACAGGAAGTAAAAATTCACCCCTCCACTTT
TRBV12-3/TRBV12-4	-	-	TRBJ2-4	CASSLRGIVVF	TGTGCCAGCAGTTTGAGGGGGATAGTTGTCTTC
TRBV3-1	few	TRBD2	TRBJ2-5	CASSPRGTSGGQETQYF	TGTGCCAGCAGCCCGAGAGGGACTAGCGGGGGCCAAGAGACCCAGTACTTC
TRBV6-5	-	-	TRBJ1-1	CASSSRQRNTEAFF	TGTGCCAGCAGTTCCCGACAGAGAAACACTGAAGCTTTCTTT
TRBV3-1	few	TRBD1	TRBJ1-5	CASSPGGQPQHF	TGTGCCAGCAGCCCAGGGGGGCAGCCCCAGCATTTT
TRBV5-1	-	-	TRBJ1-5	CASSWGEGLQPQHF	TGCGCCAGCAGCTGGGGGGAGGGTTTGCAGCCCCAGCATTTT
TRBV5-1	-	-	TRBJ1-1	CASSLSTVGTLNTEAFF	TGCGCCAGCAGCTTGTCCACCGTCGGGACCCTAAACACTGAAGCTTTCTTT
TRBV4-1	-	TRBD1	TRBJ1-3	CASSHTGQLTGNTIYF	TGCGCCAGCAGCCACACGGGACAGTTAACTGGAAACACCATATATTTT
TRBV7-6	-	-	TRBJ1-4	CASSLATTTNEKLFF	TGTGCCAGCAGCTTAGCCACGACAACTAATGAAAAACTGTTTTTT
TRBV3-1	-	-	TRBJ2-3	CASGGYTDTQYF	TGTGCCAGCGGGGGTTACACAGATACGCAGTATTTT
TRBV6-5	once	TRBD1	TRBJ1-1	CASSYSTGLVGNTEAFF	TGTGCCAGCAGTTACTCGACAGGGCTAGTGGGAAACACTGAAGCTTTCTTT
TRBV29-1	-	TRBD1	TRBJ1-1	CSVEVFGQGGTEAFF	TGCAGCGTTGAGGTTTTTGGACAGGGGGGAACTGAAGCTTTCTTT
TRBV5-8	-	-	TRBJ2-7	CASSGDGGRREQYF	TGTGCCAGCAGCGGGGACGGGGGCCGCAGGGAGCAGTACTTC
TRBV5-1	-	TRBD1	TRBJ2-2	CASSSGTGKTGELFF	TGCGCCAGCAGCTCCGGGACAGGGAAGACCGGGGAGCTGTTTTTT
TRBV15	-	TRBD1	TRBJ1-2	CATSRDRINYGYTF	TGTGCCACCAGCAGGGACAGGATTAACTATGGCTACACCTTC